The 7 T cell receptor beta chains below were found in one sample sequenced in a study of shared clonotypes between healthy human individuals (dated by TCRdb to the early 2020s). The library came from the immunoSEQ multiplex PCR assay. This is the immuneACCESS table as TCRdb keeps it, with only in-frame sequences that have V and J called. A part of the clones is gone; compared with another copy, unresolved V genes explain less than half, and the rest is unexplained. Here the sample has around 240,000 clones; about 65% occur a single time. The leading ten clones occupy around 10% of the sample. What was sequenced was memory CD4+ T cells sorted from blood. This sample's cell subset or site label indicates: CD45RA-negative fraction. All receptors come from a man aged 25-45 years in good health.

V and J are TRBV10-3 and TRBJ2-7, with 7 bases fitting TRBD1. This CDR3 comprises 12 residues. V dropped 8 bases and J dropped 3; count of bases not matched to a gene: 4. Germline-derived CDR1 and CDR2 are ENHRY and SYGVKD. The CDR3 is CAIEGAHYEQYF. In DNA form, the CDR3 reads TGTGCCATCGAGGGGGCACACTACGAGCAGTACTTC.

This clone was counted a few times. The chain employs TRBV5-1 and TRBJ2-1, with 14 bases fitting TRBD2. This CDR3 has 15 amino acids. Germline V gene sequence: CDR1 SGHRS, CDR2 YFSETQ. V lost 4 bases, J lost 8 bases, and 5 bases stayed unmatched. The CDR3 DNA sequence: TGCGCCAGCAGCGCGGGACTAGCGGGAGTGGATGAGCAGTTCTTC. This sequence encodes CASSAGLAGVDEQFF.

DNA of the CDR3: TGTGCCAGCAGCAGGACCACTGAAGCTTTCTTT. Translation: CASSRTTEAFF. J is TRBJ1-1 and V is TRBV5-5; no firm D call. Trimming took off 4 bases at V and 4 bases at J, with 5 bases between the two ends. Germline-derived CDR1 and CDR2 are SGHKS and YYEKEE (reference sequence). This CDR3 is 11 amino acids long.

The chain couples TRBV11-2 to TRBJ1-3, with D tentatively TRBD1 (5 bases). Germline-derived CDR1 and CDR2 are SGHAT and FQNNGV. CDR3 length: 19 residues. Between the trimmed V and J ends, which lost 2 bases and 0 bases, there was a span of 20 bases. For the CDR3, the DNA is TGTGCCAGCAGCTTAAAGACTTCTTCGGGACGCTACTCTGGAAACACCATATATTTT. Its translation is CASSLKTSSGRYSGNTIYF.

The V call is TRBV18, the J call TRBJ1-1, with D perhaps TRBD1 (6 bases). CDR3 length equals 16 residues. Per germline, CDR1 KGHSH and CDR2 LQKENI. The V gene lost 3 bases and the J gene lost 1 base, with 15 bases spanning the gap. CDR3 in amino acids: CASSPWSGGANTEAFF. DNA of the CDR3: TGTGCCAGCTCACCCTGGTCGGGGGGGGCGAACACTGAAGCTTTCTTT.

The rearrangement uses TRBV4-1 and TRBJ2-7, with a possible D match to TRBD1 (6 bases). CDR3 size: 16 residues. The V end lost 0 bases, the J end lost 3 bases, and 15 bases lay between the germline ends. The V gene's germline CDR1 is MGHRA and CDR2 YSYEKL. The CDR3 sequence: CASSQDPGARVYEQYF. CDR3 nucleotide sequence: TGCGCCAGCAGCCAAGATCCAGGGGCGCGAGTCTACGAGCAGTACTTC.

The chain combines TRBV5-4 with TRBJ1-1; no definite D call. Deletions cut 0 bases from V and 0 bases from J, with 12 bases between. Germline CDR1 SGHNT, CDR2 YYREEE (reference sequence). The CDR3 is made up of 16 amino acids. The CDR3 here is CASSLVPRAMNTEAFF. As DNA, the CDR3 is TGTGCCAGCAGCTTGGTGCCAAGGGCAATGAACACTGAAGCTTTCTTT.